This T cell receptor (beta chain) is drawn from a study of cytomegalovirus exposure and HLA in healthy donors. Study overall: The roughly 130 validation repertoires were reported in a later analysis to have been generated on the same platform as the 500 to 700 first-cohort repertoires.

The V end lost 3 bases, the J end lost 8 bases, and 19 bases lay between the germline ends. Germline V gene lookup returns CDR1 MNHEY and CDR2 SMNVEV (reference sequence). The CDR3 runs 15 residues. The study drew the donors from its 120-subject validation cohort, separate from the approximately 670-subject first cohort. Assay used: immunoSEQ multiplex PCR; TCRdb lists only in-frame clones, some missing. Of approximately 240,000 clones listed, 75% to 95% were seen once; the top ten hold more than 1%. The gene calls are TRBV27 and TRBJ1-2, with D unclear. The sequenced material came from PBMCs. The source is a woman between 18 and 30 years old in good health and CMV-seronegative. CDR3 nucleotide sequence: TGTGCCAGCAGTTTTCAAGGAGGCGGGTATCTGGGCTACACCTTC. This translates into CASSFQGGGYLGYTF.